The 8 T cell receptor beta chains given below trace back to one sample, sequenced in a study of cytotoxic CD8 clonotypes in ibrutinib-treated CLL. The repertoire was sequenced with immunoSEQ multiplex PCR; TCRdb's copy has only in-frame clones and lacks some. This table holds tens of thousands of clones, around 76% found once. Sequencing used PBMCs, obtained after 36 months of ibrutinib treatment. The source is a human donor with chronic lymphocytic leukemia.

This clone was found once. The J gene is TRBJ2-7, the V gene TRBV27, with 9 nucleotides matching TRBD1. Per germline, CDR1 MNHEY and CDR2 SMNVEV (reference sequence). V dropped 5 bases and J dropped 2; count of bases not matched to a gene: 7. The CDR3 spans 15 residues. The CDR3: CASSRQGVGAYEQYF. The CDR3 nucleotides read TGTGCCAGCAGTAGACAGGGGGTGGGGGCCTACGAGCAGTACTTC.

The chain combines TRBV7-9 with TRBJ2-2; D call uncertain. This CDR3 has 14 residues. Germline CDR1 reads SEHNR; CDR2 reads FQNEAQ (reference sequence). Trimming removed 7 bases from V and 6 bases from J, with 15 bases in between. The CDR3 DNA follows: TGTGCCAGCACCTACGGCTCGTTCCCCGGGGAGCTGTTTTTT. It translates to CASTYGSFPGELFF.

The chain couples TRBV19 to TRBJ1-3; D not resolved. CDR1 is LNHDA, CDR2 SQIVND, per germline (reference sequence). This CDR3 has 15 amino acids. The germline V and J ends were trimmed by 5 bases and 0 bases, with 11 bases remaining between them. The CDR3 here is CASSRTEFSGNTIYF. The CDR3 DNA follows: TGTGCCAGTAGTCGTACGGAGTTCTCTGGAAACACCATATATTTT.

This chain joins TRBV11-2 and TRBJ2-3; TRBD1 or TRBD2 may be the D gene (5 bases each). The V gene's germline CDR1 is SGHAT and CDR2 FQNNGV. V was shortened by 7 bases and J by 0 bases, with 14 bases between the two germline ends. The CDR3 runs 15 residues. The CDR3 loop is CASTWTRGSTDTQYF. Written as DNA, the CDR3 is TGTGCCAGCACCTGGACGAGGGGCAGCACAGATACGCAGTATTTT.

J is TRBJ2-7 and V is TRBV30; D is ambiguous. The CDR3 contains 11 residues. The germline gives CDR1 GTSNPN, CDR2 SVGIG (reference sequence). The V end was cut by 1 base, the J end by 7 bases, with 8 bases between. The CDR3 nucleotides are TGTGCCTGGAGTGATTTGGGAGAGCAGTACTTC. Translation gives CAWSDLGEQYF.

The chain carries TRBV5-1 and TRBJ2-7; 7 bases match TRBD1. V trimming: 0 bases; J trimming: 1 base; junction bases outside the gene matches: 4. The CDR3 is 15 amino acids. Looked up from germline, CDR1 is SGHRS and CDR2 is YFSETQ. DNA of the CDR3: TGCGCCAGCAGCTTGGTAGGGGGCGCGTCCTACGAGCAGTACTTC. This encodes CASSLVGGASYEQYF.

The chain combines TRBV15 with TRBJ1-1; D perhaps matches TRBD1 (5 bases). The germline V and J ends were trimmed by 0 bases and 10 bases, with 6 bases remaining between them. Germline V gene lookup returns CDR1 LNHNV and CDR2 YYDKDF (reference sequence). This CDR3 has 11 amino acids. CDR3 bases: TGTGCCACCAGCAGAGAAGGGGCAGCTTTCTTT. Amino acids: CATSREGAAFF.

The chain has TRBV28 and TRBJ1-5, with D hard to call. The CDR3 contains 12 residues. CDR1 MDHEN and CDR2 SYDVKM come from the germline V gene. V was trimmed by 7 bases and J by 7 bases, leaving 11 bases between them. The CDR3 here is CASTSTGQPQHF. CDR3 nucleotide sequence: TGTGCCAGCACCTCTACCGGACAGCCCCAGCATTTT.